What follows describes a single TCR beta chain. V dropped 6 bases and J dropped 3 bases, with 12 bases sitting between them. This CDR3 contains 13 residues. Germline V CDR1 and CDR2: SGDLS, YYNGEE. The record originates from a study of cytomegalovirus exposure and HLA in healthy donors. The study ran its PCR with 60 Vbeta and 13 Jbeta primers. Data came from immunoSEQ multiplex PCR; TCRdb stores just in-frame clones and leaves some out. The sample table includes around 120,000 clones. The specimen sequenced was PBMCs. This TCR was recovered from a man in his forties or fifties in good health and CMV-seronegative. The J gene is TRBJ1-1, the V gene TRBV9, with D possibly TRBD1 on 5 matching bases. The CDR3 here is CASNKGSDTEAFF. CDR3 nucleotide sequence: TGTGCCAGCAATAAGGGGTCGGACACTGAAGCTTTCTTT.